This T cell receptor beta chain was observed in a study of cytomegalovirus exposure and HLA in healthy donors. The PCR used 60 Vbeta and 13 Jbeta primers. Method: immunoSEQ multiplex PCR; TCRdb's copy keeps in-frame clones and lacks some. The sample consists of 95,000 or so clones, around 70% of them appearing once. The sequence was collected from a woman in her fifties or sixties in good health and CMV-seropositive. The material sequenced was PBMCs.

The CDR3 DNA sequence: TGTGCCACTCAACCGGGACAGGACTATGGCTACACCTTC. This translates into CATQPGQDYGYTF. This chain joins TRBV19 and TRBJ1-2; 8 bases map to TRBD1. J was trimmed by 3 bases and V by 10 bases; bases with no gene match: 7. The germline V gene encodes CDR1 LNHDA and CDR2 SQIVND (reference sequence). The CDR3 is 13 amino acids.